The present entry profiles one T cell receptor (beta chain) with its context. The sample comes from a study of Ad26.COV2.S vaccination and SARS-CoV-2 variants. The treatment denotes: roughly 19 received Ad26.COV2.S at low or high dose, single or two shots; 5 received placebo; per-sample allocation not given. Sampling was performed 63 days after the first vaccine or placebo injection. The germline CDR1 and CDR2 sequences are MGHRA and YSYEKL. The CDR3 totals 16 residues. V lost 0 bases and J lost 0, with 12 bases in between. The table came from immunoSEQ multiplex PCR; TCRdb's copy has only in-frame clones and leaves some out. Seen here are 200,000 to 250,000 clones, 85% to 90% observed once, and the top ten hold roughly a tenth.

This chain connects TRBV4-1 to TRBJ2-7; D unclear. Here the sequenced sample was peripheral blood, taken in a trial of Ad26.COV2.S vaccine versus placebo. The receptor was derived from a person aged 18-65 years who received the Ad26.COV2.S COVID-19 vaccine or a placebo. The CDR3 DNA follows: TGCGCCAGCAGCCAAGAACCCGAGTCGGCCTCCTACGAGCAGTACTTC. It encodes CASSQEPESASYEQYF.